Listed below are T cell receptor beta chains from one sample, sequenced in a study of long-term antiretroviral therapy in people with HIV. Method: immunoSEQ multiplex PCR; TCRdb's copy keeps in-frame clones and lacks some. Of about 36,000 clones in the sample, approximately 85% are singletons; the top ten hold roughly a tenth. The sample here was unsorted PBMCs, taken 2.2 years after starting antiretroviral therapy. Receptor source: a young man with HIV. CDR3s include the opening cysteine and the closing phenylalanine or tryptophan. Each record gives: J gene, V gene, CDR3 protein.

j_gene: TRBJ2-1; v_gene: TRBV11-3; CDR3aa: CASSSAGGAGSEQFF
j_gene: TRBJ1-1; v_gene: TRBV7-2; CDR3aa: CASSLGAAGLVTEAFF
j_gene: TRBJ1-4; v_gene: TRBV19; CDR3aa: CATTGTGGEKLFF
j_gene: TRBJ1-1; v_gene: TRBV7-9; CDR3aa: CASSSQGNTEAFF
j_gene: TRBJ2-1; v_gene: TRBV30; CDR3aa: CAWSWAGGPYNEQFF
j_gene: TRBJ1-2; v_gene: TRBV7-8; CDR3aa: CASSLTQANYGYTF
j_gene: TRBJ1-1; v_gene: TRBV7-8; CDR3aa: CASRRSILAREAFF
j_gene: TRBJ1-2; v_gene: TRBV7-6; CDR3aa: CASSRGGGGYGYTF
j_gene: TRBJ1-3; v_gene: TRBV11-2; CDR3aa: CASSLNRAGNTIYF
j_gene: TRBJ1-1; v_gene: TRBV4-1; CDR3aa: CASSQVSRTSQFFF
j_gene: TRBJ2-1; v_gene: TRBV4-2; CDR3aa: CASSHGLAGSEQFF
j_gene: TRBJ2-5; v_gene: TRBV15; CDR3aa: CATSLWTGDQETQYF
j_gene: TRBJ2-1; v_gene: TRBV4-2; CDR3aa: CASSPEGQGRDNEQFF
j_gene: TRBJ1-1; v_gene: TRBV2; CDR3aa: CASSPMSNTEAFF
j_gene: TRBJ1-1; v_gene: TRBV25-1; CDR3aa: CASSPQDRVDTEAFF
j_gene: TRBJ1-5; v_gene: TRBV6-6; CDR3aa: CASSYSHSNQPQHF
j_gene: TRBJ2-5; v_gene: TRBV29-1; CDR3aa: CSVEQGETQYF
j_gene: TRBJ1-1; v_gene: TRBV7-9; CDR3aa: CASSLWEGGTEAFF
j_gene: TRBJ2-1; v_gene: TRBV13; CDR3aa: CATSIGQGPIYHLYNEQFF
j_gene: TRBJ2-1; v_gene: TRBV4-2; CDR3aa: CASSYAWEQFF
j_gene: TRBJ2-3; v_gene: TRBV7-9; CDR3aa: CASASPGREGQAPDTQYF
j_gene: TRBJ1-2; v_gene: TRBV2; CDR3aa: CASSAGRKGYGYTF
j_gene: TRBJ1-2; v_gene: TRBV20-1; CDR3aa: CSLRGVWGYTF
j_gene: TRBJ2-3; v_gene: TRBV9; CDR3aa: CASSVLAGGTDTQYF
j_gene: TRBJ1-2; v_gene: TRBV28; CDR3aa: CASSVPGRNYGYTF
j_gene: TRBJ1-2; v_gene: TRBV7-3; CDR3aa: CASSPGQPRVYGYTF
j_gene: TRBJ2-7; v_gene: TRBV4-2; CDR3aa: CASSQDGKGEYF
j_gene: TRBJ2-5; v_gene: TRBV7-7; CDR3aa: CASSLGLAGAETQYF
j_gene: TRBJ2-5; v_gene: TRBV5-6; CDR3aa: CASSTPDETQYF
j_gene: TRBJ1-5; v_gene: TRBV18; CDR3aa: CASSGQINQPQHF
j_gene: TRBJ2-2; v_gene: TRBV27; CDR3aa: CASSLWGGNTGELFF
j_gene: TRBJ1-1; v_gene: TRBV4-1; CDR3aa: CASSQDRNTEAFF
j_gene: TRBJ1-4; v_gene: TRBV5-1; CDR3aa: CASSLWGTNEKLFF
j_gene: TRBJ2-7; v_gene: TRBV11-2; CDR3aa: CASSLGRESEQYF
j_gene: TRBJ1-5; v_gene: TRBV10-1; CDR3aa: CASSESGGRGNQPQHF
j_gene: TRBJ1-2; v_gene: TRBV13; CDR3aa: CASTNTDSGYTF
j_gene: TRBJ2-1; v_gene: TRBV29-1; CDR3aa: CSVEGPDEQFF
j_gene: TRBJ1-2; v_gene: TRBV11-2; CDR3aa: CASSWTGTNYGYTF
j_gene: TRBJ2-3; v_gene: TRBV4-1; CDR3aa: CASRLAAAPGDTQYF
j_gene: TRBJ2-5; v_gene: TRBV4-2; CDR3aa: CASSQVVGRGGGETQYF
j_gene: TRBJ2-3; v_gene: TRBV10-2; CDR3aa: CASEEVLAGGTDTQYF
j_gene: TRBJ2-1; v_gene: TRBV5-1; CDR3aa: CASSLDSEQFF
j_gene: TRBJ1-1; v_gene: TRBV28; CDR3aa: CATQGAFF
j_gene: TRBJ1-2; v_gene: TRBV7-3; CDR3aa: CASSDWSGNGYTF
j_gene: TRBJ2-1; v_gene: TRBV6-5; CDR3aa: CASSYAGDKEQFF
j_gene: TRBJ2-1; v_gene: TRBV9; CDR3aa: CASSVSGGLNEQFF
j_gene: TRBJ2-1; v_gene: TRBV2; CDR3aa: CASSPRGDLDEQFF
j_gene: TRBJ2-1; v_gene: TRBV7-9; CDR3aa: CASSFPSGGRHEQFF
j_gene: TRBJ1-6; v_gene: TRBV6-5; CDR3aa: CASSSLGTGGNPLHF